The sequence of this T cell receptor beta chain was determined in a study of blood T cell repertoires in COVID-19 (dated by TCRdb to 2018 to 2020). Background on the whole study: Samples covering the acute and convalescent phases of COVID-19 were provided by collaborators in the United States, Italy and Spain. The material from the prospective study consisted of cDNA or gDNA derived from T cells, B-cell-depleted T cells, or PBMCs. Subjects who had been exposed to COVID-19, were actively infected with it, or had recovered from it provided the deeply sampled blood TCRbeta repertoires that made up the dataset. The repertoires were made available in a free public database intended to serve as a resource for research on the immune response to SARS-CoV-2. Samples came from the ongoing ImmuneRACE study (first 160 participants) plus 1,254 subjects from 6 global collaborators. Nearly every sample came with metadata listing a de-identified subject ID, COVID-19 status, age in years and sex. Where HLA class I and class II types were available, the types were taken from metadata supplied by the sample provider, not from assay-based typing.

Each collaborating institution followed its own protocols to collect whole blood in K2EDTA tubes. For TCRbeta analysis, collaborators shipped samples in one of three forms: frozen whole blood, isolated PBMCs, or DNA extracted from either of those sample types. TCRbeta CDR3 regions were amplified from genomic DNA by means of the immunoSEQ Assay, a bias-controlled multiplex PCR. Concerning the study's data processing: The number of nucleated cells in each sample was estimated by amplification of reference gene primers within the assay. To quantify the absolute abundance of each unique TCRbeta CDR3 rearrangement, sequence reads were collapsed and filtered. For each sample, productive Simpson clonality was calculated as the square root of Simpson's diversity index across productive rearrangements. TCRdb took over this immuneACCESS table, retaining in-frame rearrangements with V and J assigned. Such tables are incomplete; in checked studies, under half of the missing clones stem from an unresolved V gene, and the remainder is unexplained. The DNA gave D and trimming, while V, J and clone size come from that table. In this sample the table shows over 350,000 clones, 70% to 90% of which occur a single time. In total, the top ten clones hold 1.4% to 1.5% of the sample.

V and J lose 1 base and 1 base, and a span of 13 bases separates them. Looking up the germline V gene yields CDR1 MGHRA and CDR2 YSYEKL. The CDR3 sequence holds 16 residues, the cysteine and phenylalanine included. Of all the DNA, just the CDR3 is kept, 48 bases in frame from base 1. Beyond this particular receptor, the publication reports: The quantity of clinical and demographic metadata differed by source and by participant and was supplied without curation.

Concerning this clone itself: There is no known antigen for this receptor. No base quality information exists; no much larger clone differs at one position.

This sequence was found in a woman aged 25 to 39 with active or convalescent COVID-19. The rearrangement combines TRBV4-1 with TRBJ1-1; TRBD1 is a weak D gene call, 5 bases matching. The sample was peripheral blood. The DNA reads TGCGCCAGCAGCCAAGGAGCGGGACTCAAGAACACTGAAGCTTTCTTT. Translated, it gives CASSQGAGLKNTEAFF.